Below, 3 T cell receptor beta chains from the same sample are listed, as sequenced in a study of human T cells and chemical hapten exposure. Time point indicated: patch test 2, 6 weeks after DPC sensitization. Treatment denoted: therapeutic diphenylcyclopropenone sensitization with weekly scalp DPC. A single record per CDR3 protein comes from TCRdb applying MiXCR to the RACE reads. This table holds 330,000 or so distinct CDR3 sequences, roughly 6% found once. This specimen consisted of whole blood, obtained in connection with sensitization to the hapten diphenylcyclopropenone (DPC). Receptors were obtained from a woman in her late teens or twenties with alopecia areata. Some clones in this sample may be carry-over from other donors' samples.

This clonotype was seen ten or more times. The chain joins TRBV4-3 to TRBJ2-3; 8 bases align to TRBD2. J gave up 2 bases and V 0 bases, and 7 bases lay outside the gene matches. Per the germline V gene, CDR1 is LGHNA and CDR2 is YSLEER. CDR3 length: 17 residues. CDR3 sequence: CASSQEKSGGPTDTQYF. For the CDR3, the DNA is TGCGCCAGCAGCCAAGAAAAGTCGGGGGGGCCCACAGATACGCAGTATTTT.

The table lists this clonotype with many counts. V and J are TRBV7-9 and TRBJ1-1; 8 bases align to TRBD1. Germline lookup yields CDR1 SEHNR and CDR2 FQNEAQ (reference sequence). The CDR3 contains 13 residues. The V gene end was trimmed by 4 bases and the J gene end by 4 bases; junction bases not matched to a gene: 2. CDR3 nucleotides: TGTGCCAGCAGCTGGACAGGGATCACTGAAGCTTTCTTT. Translating gives CASSWTGITEAFF.

This clonotype came up a few times. The chain has TRBV5-1 and TRBJ1-1; maybe TRBD1 (6 bases). Germline V gene data show CDR1 as SGHRS and CDR2 as YFSETQ. V lost 2 bases to trimming and J lost 1 base, with 18 bases between them. CDR3 size: 17 residues. The CDR3 loop is CASSLGPLTGSNTEAFF. Written as DNA, the CDR3 is TGCGCCAGCAGCTTAGGGCCGCTGACAGGCTCGAACACTGAAGCTTTCTTT.